Listed here are 22 T cell receptor beta chains from one sample, sequenced in a study of T-cell reconstitution after alpha-beta-depleted transplantation in children. Preparation of the TCRbeta library was carried out with unique molecular identifiers. TCRdb reprocessed the PCR reads via MiXCR and lists one record per CDR3 protein. The data hold 180,000 or so distinct CDR3 sequences, with about 6% observed a single time. The source was PBMCs, collected before TCRalphabeta/CD19-depleted stem cell transplant. The source is a girl under three years old with combined immunodeficiency, due to receive a stem cell transplant.

This clonotype came up many times. The rearrangement joins TRBV30 to TRBJ1-1; D remains ambiguous. The germline gives CDR1 GTSNPN, CDR2 SVGIG (reference sequence). CDR3 length equals 13 residues. V was cut by 0 bases and J by 3 bases, with 8 bases left in between. Written as DNA, the CDR3 is TGTGCCTGGAGTGTCTCGGGAGACACTGAAGCTTTCTTT. Its translation is CAWSVSGDTEAFF.

There are many counts of this clonotype. The chain couples TRBV28 to TRBJ2-7; 7 positions agree with TRBD2. The germline V gene has CDR1 MDHEN and CDR2 SYDVKM. This CDR3 contains 14 residues. The trim removed 5 bases at V and 6 bases at J, leaving 10 bases unmatched. CDR3 DNA: TGTGCCAGCAGTCACGGGGAGGGGTTTTCCGAGCAGTACTTC. The encoded protein is CASSHGEGFSEQYF.

This clonotype was seen many times. This chain connects TRBV6-5 to TRBJ1-2; tentative D call: TRBD1 (6 bases). Germline CDR1 reads MNHEY; CDR2 reads SVGAGI. The CDR3 loop spans 15 amino acids. The ends were cut back, 5 bases at V and 3 bases at J, with 16 bases in the middle. CDR3 in amino acids: CASSKYTGSHYGYTF. In nucleotides, the CDR3 is TGTGCCAGCAGTAAATATACAGGGTCCCACTATGGCTACACCTTC.

This clonotype was picked up many times. The chain is built from TRBV20-1 and TRBJ2-7; 9 bases fit TRBD2. With 0 bases clipped from V and 3 bases from J, the junction kept 3 bases outside the gene matches. Germline loops: CDR1 DFQATT, CDR2 SNEGSKA (reference sequence). The CDR3 contains 14 residues. The CDR3 DNA follows: TGCAGTGCTAGAGATCTTAGCGGGAGCTACGAGCAGTACTTC. It encodes CSARDLSGSYEQYF.

This clonotype was seen ten or more times. The gene calls are TRBV12-3 or TRBV12-4 and TRBJ1-2; D not certain. V gave up 1 base and J gave up 3 bases, with 6 bases separating them. The CDR3 has 13 residues. The DNA of the CDR3 is TGTGCCAGCAGTTTAGAGGTCGACTATGGCTACACCTTC. Translating it yields CASSLEVDYGYTF.

This chain links TRBV7-2 with TRBJ1-4, with 9 bases aligning to TRBD1. CDR1 and CDR2 (germline): SGHTA, FQGNSA. The trim removed 6 bases at V and 7 bases at J, leaving 9 bases unmatched. There are 15 residues in the CDR3. Here the CDR3 DNA reads TGTGCCAGCAGTAAATTGGGGACAGGGAGTGAAAAACTGTTTTTT. It encodes CASSKLGTGSEKLFF.

This clonotype appeared many times. This chain connects TRBV4-3 to TRBJ2-1; 9 bases are shared with TRBD2. V lost 4 bases and J lost 6; bases outside the gene matches: 10. This CDR3 has 16 amino acids. The germline V gene has CDR1 LGHNA and CDR2 YSLEER. The CDR3 coding sequence is TGCGCCAGCAGCCCACAAGTGGCTAGCGGGACCAATGAGCAGTTCTTC. Its protein product is CASSPQVASGTNEQFF.

This clonotype was detected once. The chain recombines TRBV30 with TRBJ2-3; 12 bases are shared with TRBD2. V lost 0 bases and J lost 6; bases outside the gene matches: 16. This CDR3 has 19 residues. CDR1 is GTSNPN, CDR2 SVGIG, per germline (reference sequence). CDR3 nucleotides: TGTGCCTGGAGTGTACGGTTCCTAGCGGGGGGGCTCGCGGCGGATACGCAGTATTTT. Amino acids: CAWSVRFLAGGLAADTQYF.

This clonotype was picked up many times. V is TRBV12-3 or TRBV12-4 and J is TRBJ2-3; possible D gene TRBD2, 6 bases. The CDR3 loop spans 14 amino acids. Trimming pared 5 bases from V and 4 bases from J, leaving 13 bases between. The CDR3, as DNA: TGTGCCAGCAGTCTGGATGGACTACCAGATACGCAGTATTTT. Encoded protein: CASSLDGLPDTQYF.

The chain joins TRBV20-1 to TRBJ1-5, with no clear D. Germline V gene sequence: CDR1 DFQATT, CDR2 SNEGSKA (reference sequence). This CDR3 contains 12 residues. The V and J ends lost 5 bases and 9 bases respectively, with 14 bases between them. The CDR3 DNA sequence: TGCAGTGCTTCCTCTGGGTCAGTGCCCCAGCATTTT. Its translation: CSASSGSVPQHF.

This clonotype was seen many times. The rearrangement links TRBV7-8 to TRBJ2-3; maybe TRBD2 (5 bases). CDR3 size: 15 residues. V shed 1 base and J shed 4 bases, with 12 bases lying between them. Germline V CDR1 and CDR2: SGHVS, FQNEAQ. The CDR3, as DNA: TGTGCCAGCAGCTTAGATCGGGGAAAAGCAGATACGCAGTATTTT. Its translation is CASSLDRGKADTQYF.

This clonotype was picked up many times. The CDR3 region is CASSSSGYTQYF. The CDR3 DNA reads as TGTGCCAGCAGCTCTAGCGGGTATACGCAGTATTTT. The V call is TRBV6-5, the J call TRBJ2-3, with 8 bases matching TRBD2. J gave up 7 bases and V 6 bases, and 3 bases lay outside the gene matches. This CDR3 is 12 amino acids long. Germline CDR1 and CDR2: MNHEY and SVGAGI.

The sample holds many counts of this clonotype. The chain recombines TRBV29-1 with TRBJ2-4, with D hard to call. Looked up from germline, CDR1 is SQVTM and CDR2 is ANQGSEA. This CDR3 spans 14 amino acids. Deletions cut 0 bases from V and 1 base from J, with 7 bases between. CDR3 sequence reads: CSVEDSDAKNIQYF. The CDR3 DNA sequence: TGCAGCGTTGAAGATTCAGACGCCAAAAACATTCAGTACTTC. Full variable domain (remainder filled in from reference TRBV29-1 and TRBJ2-4): SAVISQKPSRDICQRGTSLTIQCQVDSQVTMMFWYRQQPGQSLTLIATANQGSEATYESGFVIDKFPISRPNLTFSTLTVSNMSPEDSSIYLCSVEDSDAKNIQYFGAGTRLSVL.

The V call is TRBV2, the J call TRBJ2-1; 9 positions agree with TRBD2. The CDR3 extends over 16 amino acids. V lost 1 base to trimming and J lost 10 bases; unmatched junction nucleotides: 11. CDR1 and CDR2 (germline): SNHLY, FYNNEI. Here the CDR3 reads CASSEGPAGGWNEQFF. DNA of the CDR3: TGTGCCAGCAGTGAAGGGCCAGCGGGAGGATGGAACGAGCAGTTCTTC.

This clonotype has at least ten counts. The V gene is TRBV4-2, the J gene TRBJ2-5, with D unclear. This CDR3 contains 15 residues. V was shortened by 0 bases and J by 4 bases, with 12 bases between the two germline ends. Germline CDR1 is LGHNA and CDR2 is YNFKEQ. The CDR3: CASSQDAEPGETQYF. The CDR3 bases are TGTGCCAGCAGCCAAGATGCGGAACCAGGAGAGACCCAGTACTTC.

V usage is TRBV7-8 and J usage is TRBJ1-6; 7 bases line up with TRBD1. The CDR3 is 11 amino acids. Germline V gene sequence: CDR1 SGHVS, CDR2 FQNEAQ. The V segment lost 7 bases and the J segment 16 bases; nucleotides outside the gene matches: 7. The CDR3 loop reads CASTSGGSLHF. In DNA form, the CDR3 reads TGTGCCAGCACCTCAGGGGGGTCTCTCCACTTT.

A few counts support this clonotype. The gene calls are TRBV7-3 and TRBJ1-2; TRBD1 agrees at 8 bases. V was pared by 2 bases and J by 4 bases, with 9 bases of the junction left unmatched. CDR3 length: 16 residues. In germline, CDR1 is SGHTA, CDR2 FQGTGA. Here the CDR3 reads CASSLGGTGLVYGYTF. CDR3 DNA sequence: TGTGCCAGCAGCTTAGGGGGGACAGGACTCGTCTATGGCTACACCTTC.

The rearrangement uses TRBV2 and TRBJ1-6; the D is unclear. With 5 bases removed from V and 10 bases from J, the gap between germline ends came to 24 bases. The CDR3 contains 17 residues. Germline V lookup: CDR1 SNHLY, CDR2 FYNNEI. The CDR3 nucleotides are TGTGCCAGCAGTCTGTACAGTGCCTTTAGGGCTTGGTCACCCCTCCACTTT. This translates into CASSLYSAFRAWSPLHF. Looking up the rest from reference TRBV2 and TRBJ1-6 gives the full variable domain: EPEVTQTPSHQVTQMGQEVILRCVPISNHLYFYWYRQILGQKVEFLVSFYNNEISEKSEIFDDQFSVERPDGSNFTLKIRSTKLEDSAMYFCASSLYSAFRAWSPLHFGNGTRLTVT.

This clonotype occurred many times. The chain carries TRBV19 and TRBJ2-2; maybe TRBD2 (6 bases). CDR1 and CDR2 from the germline V gene are LNHDA and SQIVND (reference sequence). This CDR3 has 14 amino acids. The CDR3 loop is CAEPGVKDTGELFF. The CDR3 DNA follows: TGTGCAGAGCCGGGGGTAAAGGACACCGGGGAGCTGTTTTTT.

The sample holds many counts of this clonotype. V is TRBV9 and J is TRBJ2-7; a weak D match, TRBD1 (6 bases). The CDR3 consists of 14 residues. Trimming shortened V by 0 bases and J by 3 bases, and 10 bases separated the two germline ends. Germline CDR1 is SGDLS and CDR2 is YYNGEE. As DNA, the CDR3 is TGTGCCAGCAGCGTAGCCCAGGGGCTCTACGAGCAGTACTTC. This encodes CASSVAQGLYEQYF.

This clonotype has ten or more counts. The chain combines TRBV12-3 or TRBV12-4 with TRBJ2-1; a possible D gene is TRBD1 (5 bases). The V and J ends lost 3 bases and 7 bases respectively, with 10 bases between them. The CDR3 length is 13 residues. The CDR3 coding sequence is TGTGCCAGCAGTTTGGGGCAGACAAATGAGCAGTTCTTC. This encodes CASSLGQTNEQFF.

This clonotype came up a few times. This chain links TRBV5-1 with TRBJ2-2; either TRBD1 or TRBD2 may supply D (6 bases each). Looked up from germline, CDR1 is SGHRS and CDR2 is YFSETQ. This CDR3 has 14 amino acids. Trimming stripped 3 bases from V and 5 bases from J, with 11 bases between. Here the CDR3 reads CASSSGAGTGELFF. Here the CDR3 DNA reads TGCGCCAGCAGCTCGGGGGCCGGAACCGGGGAGCTGTTTTTT.